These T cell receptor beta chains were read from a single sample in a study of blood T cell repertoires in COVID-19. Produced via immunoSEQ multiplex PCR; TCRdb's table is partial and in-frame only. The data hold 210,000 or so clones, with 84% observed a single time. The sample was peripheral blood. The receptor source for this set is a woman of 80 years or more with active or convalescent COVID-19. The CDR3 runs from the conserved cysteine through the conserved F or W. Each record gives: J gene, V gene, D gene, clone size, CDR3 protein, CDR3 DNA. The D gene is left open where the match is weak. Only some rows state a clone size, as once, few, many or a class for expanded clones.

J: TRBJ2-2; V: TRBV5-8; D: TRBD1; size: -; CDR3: CASSYRGTLNTGELFF; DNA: TGTGCCAGCAGCTACAGGGGCACACTGAACACCGGGGAGCTGTTTTTT
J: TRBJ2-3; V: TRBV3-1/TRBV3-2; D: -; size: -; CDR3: CASSLRAGTTDTQYF; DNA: TGTGCCAGCAGCCTTAGGGCGGGAACCACAGATACGCAGTATTTT
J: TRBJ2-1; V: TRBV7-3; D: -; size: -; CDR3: CASSLRDTNEQFF; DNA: TGTGCCAGCAGCTTACGGGACACGAATGAGCAGTTCTTC
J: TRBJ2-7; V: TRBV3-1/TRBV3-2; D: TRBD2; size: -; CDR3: CASSQGLAGLGF; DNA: TGTGCCAGCAGCCAGGGACTAGCGGGCCTAGGCTTC
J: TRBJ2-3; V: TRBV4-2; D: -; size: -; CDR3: CASSQDLQGTDTQYF; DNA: TGTGCCAGCAGCCAAGACCTGCAGGGCACAGATACGCAGTATTTT
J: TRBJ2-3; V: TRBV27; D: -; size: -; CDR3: CASRLWGDLDTQYF; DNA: TGTGCCAGCAGGTTATGGGGGGATCTGGATACGCAGTATTTT
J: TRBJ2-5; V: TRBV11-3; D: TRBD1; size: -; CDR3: CASSSIRDRGRRGETQYF; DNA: TGTGCCAGCAGCTCCATCCGGGACAGGGGGCGCCGGGGAGAGACCCAGTACTTC
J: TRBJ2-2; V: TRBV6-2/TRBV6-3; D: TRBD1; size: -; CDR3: CASSYPRQGRAGELFF; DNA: TGTGCCAGCAGTTACCCCCGACAGGGTAGAGCCGGGGAGCTGTTTTTT
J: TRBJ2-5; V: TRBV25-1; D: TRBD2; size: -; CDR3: CASSSRTSGQETQYF; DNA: TGTGCCAGCAGTTCACGGACTAGCGGACAAGAGACCCAGTACTTC
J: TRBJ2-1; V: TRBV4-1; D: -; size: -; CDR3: CASSQDWSPMSDNEQFF; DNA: TGCGCCAGCAGCCAAGATTGGTCCCCTATGTCGGACAATGAGCAGTTCTTC
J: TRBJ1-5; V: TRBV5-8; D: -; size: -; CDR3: CASSPSSNQPQHF; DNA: TGTGCCAGCAGTCCCTCGAGCAATCAGCCCCAGCATTTT
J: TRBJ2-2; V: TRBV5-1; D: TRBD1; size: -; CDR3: CASIAGTGNTGELFF; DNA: TGCGCCAGCATCGCCGGGACAGGAAATACCGGGGAGCTGTTTTTT
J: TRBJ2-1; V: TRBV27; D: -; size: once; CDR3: CASSLEKGVHNEQFF; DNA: TGTGCCAGCAGTTTAGAGAAGGGGGTCCACAATGAGCAGTTCTTC
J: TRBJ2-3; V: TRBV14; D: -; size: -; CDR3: CASSRLGGLSTDTQYF; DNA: TGTGCCAGCAGCCGTTTAGGGGGACTAAGCACAGATACGCAGTATTTT
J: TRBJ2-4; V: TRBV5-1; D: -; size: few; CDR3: CASSLANNPLAKNIQYF; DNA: TGCGCCAGCAGCTTAGCAAATAACCCGCTAGCCAAAAACATTCAGTACTTC
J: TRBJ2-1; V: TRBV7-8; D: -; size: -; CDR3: CASSRRGGPYNEQFF; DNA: TGTGCCAGCAGCCGGCGGGGAGGTCCCTACAATGAGCAGTTCTTC
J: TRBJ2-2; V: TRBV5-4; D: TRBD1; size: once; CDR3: CASSTGTVNTGELFF; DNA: TGTGCCAGCAGCACCGGGACAGTTAACACCGGGGAGCTGTTTTTT
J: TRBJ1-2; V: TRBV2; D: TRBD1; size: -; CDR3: CASTSRDSLSGYTF; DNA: TGTGCCAGCACCTCAAGGGACAGCCTAAGTGGCTACACCTTC
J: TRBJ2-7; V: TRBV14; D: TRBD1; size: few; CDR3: CASSPLTGTYEQYF; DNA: TGTGCCAGCAGCCCCTTGACAGGGACCTACGAGCAGTACTTC
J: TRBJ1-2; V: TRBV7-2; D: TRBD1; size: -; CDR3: CASSPNGGQLITF; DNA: TGTGCCAGCAGCCCAAACGGGGGACAGCTAATCACCTTC
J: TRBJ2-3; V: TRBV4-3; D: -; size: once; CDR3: CASSQTLLSSDTQYF; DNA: TGCGCCAGCAGCCAAACCCTACTTAGCTCCGATACGCAGTATTTT
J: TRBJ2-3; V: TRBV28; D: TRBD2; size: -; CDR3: CASSLRLSSGPTPDTQYF; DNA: TGTGCCAGCAGTCTACGGCTATCTAGCGGACCAACCCCAGATACGCAGTATTTT
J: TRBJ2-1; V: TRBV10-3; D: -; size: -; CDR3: CAISEYAGLNEQFF; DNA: TGTGCCATCAGTGAGTACGCGGGTCTCAATGAGCAGTTCTTC
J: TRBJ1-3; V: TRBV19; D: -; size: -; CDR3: CATSGHTSSGNTIYF; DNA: TGTGCCACCTCGGGACATACGAGCTCTGGAAACACCATATATTTT
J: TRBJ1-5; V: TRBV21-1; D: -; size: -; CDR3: CASSKGGHLSNQPQHF; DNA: TGTGCCAGCAGCAAAGGAGGACATCTAAGCAATCAGCCCCAGCATTTT
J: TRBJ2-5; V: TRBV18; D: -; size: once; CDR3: CASSLGPLETQYF; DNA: TGTGCCAGCTCACTGGGGCCTTTAGAGACCCAGTACTTC
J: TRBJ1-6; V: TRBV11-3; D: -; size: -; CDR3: CASSLAGDRSPLHF; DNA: TGTGCCAGCAGCTTAGCAGGGGATCGTTCACCCCTCCACTTT
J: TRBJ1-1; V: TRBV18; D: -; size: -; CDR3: CASLQGRDTEAFF; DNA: TGTGCCAGCTTACAGGGTCGGGACACTGAAGCTTTCTTT
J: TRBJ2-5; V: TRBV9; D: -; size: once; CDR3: CASSLLEGRFKETQYF; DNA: TGTGCCAGCAGCCTCCTAGAGGGCCGTTTTAAGGAGACCCAGTACTTC